This entry is about one T cell receptor beta chain. This sample is part of a study of blood T cell repertoires in COVID-19. Across the study: Researchers got acute and convalescent COVID-19 samples from the United States, Italy and Spain.

Original analysis: Reference gene primer amplification yielded estimated nucleated cell counts. Profiling relied on immunoSEQ multiplex PCR, and the TCRdb table lists in-frame clones only, not all of them. D and trimming were read from the DNA, whereas the V and J calls and clone size are those reported in that table. Of under 200,000 clones in the sample, about 93% were seen once. V was pared by 4 bases and J by 5 bases, with 8 bases between. Germline CDR1 reads MDHEN; CDR2 reads SYDVKM. The CDR3 spans 12 residues. The sample consisted of peripheral blood. The V gene is TRBV28, the J gene TRBJ2-5; tentative D call: TRBD1 (5 bases). The sequence was collected from a man in his fifties or sixties with acute or convalescent COVID-19. The CDR3 region is CASSSRAETQYF. The CDR3 DNA reads TGTGCCAGCAGTTCCAGGGCCGAGACCCAGTACTTC.